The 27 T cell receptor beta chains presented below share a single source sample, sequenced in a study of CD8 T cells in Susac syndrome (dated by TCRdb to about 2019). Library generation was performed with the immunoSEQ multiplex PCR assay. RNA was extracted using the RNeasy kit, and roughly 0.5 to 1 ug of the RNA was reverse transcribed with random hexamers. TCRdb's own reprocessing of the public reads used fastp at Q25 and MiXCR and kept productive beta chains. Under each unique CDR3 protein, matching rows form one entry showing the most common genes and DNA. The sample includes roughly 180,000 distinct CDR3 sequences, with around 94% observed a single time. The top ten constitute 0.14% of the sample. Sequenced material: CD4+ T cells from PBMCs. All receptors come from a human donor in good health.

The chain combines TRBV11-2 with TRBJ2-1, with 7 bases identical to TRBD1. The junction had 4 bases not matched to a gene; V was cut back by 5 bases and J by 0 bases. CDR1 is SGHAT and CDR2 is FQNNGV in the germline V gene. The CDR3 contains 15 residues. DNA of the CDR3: TGTGCCAGCAGCCCCTACAGGGGCTCCTACAATGAGCAGTTCTTC. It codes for CASSPYRGSYNEQFF.

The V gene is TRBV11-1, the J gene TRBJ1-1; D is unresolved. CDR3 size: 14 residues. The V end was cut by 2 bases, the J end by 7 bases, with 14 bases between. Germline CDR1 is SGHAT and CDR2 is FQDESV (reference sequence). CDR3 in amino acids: CASSLTRQVGEAFF. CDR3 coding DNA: TGTGCCAGCAGCTTAACTCGTCAGGTCGGTGAAGCTTTCTTT.

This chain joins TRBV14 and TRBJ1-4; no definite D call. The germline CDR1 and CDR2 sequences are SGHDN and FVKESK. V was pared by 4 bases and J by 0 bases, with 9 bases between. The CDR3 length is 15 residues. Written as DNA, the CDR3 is TGTGCCAGCAGCCCAGGAGGTACAACTAATGAAAAACTGTTTTTT. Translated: CASSPGGTTNEKLFF.

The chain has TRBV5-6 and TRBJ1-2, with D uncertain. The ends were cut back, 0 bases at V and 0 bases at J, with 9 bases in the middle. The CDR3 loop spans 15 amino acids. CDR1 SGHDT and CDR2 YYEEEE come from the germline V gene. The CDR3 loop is CASSLAPGANYGYTF. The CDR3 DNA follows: TGTGCCAGCAGCTTGGCTCCGGGAGCTAACTATGGCTACACCTTC.

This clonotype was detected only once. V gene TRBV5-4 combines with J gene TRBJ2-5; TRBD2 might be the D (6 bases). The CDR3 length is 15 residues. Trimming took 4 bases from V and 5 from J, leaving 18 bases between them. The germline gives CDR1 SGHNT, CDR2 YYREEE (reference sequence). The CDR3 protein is CASSGRTTRAETQYF. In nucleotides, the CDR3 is TGTGCCAGCAGCGGCCGGACTACTCGGGCGGAGACCCAGTACTTC.

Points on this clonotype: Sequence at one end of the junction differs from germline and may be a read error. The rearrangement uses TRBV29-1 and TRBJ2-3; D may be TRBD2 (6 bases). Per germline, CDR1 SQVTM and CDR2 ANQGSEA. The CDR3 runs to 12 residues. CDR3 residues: CSALGDWKSTLF. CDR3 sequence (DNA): TGCAGCGCCCTAGGGGACTGGAAGTCTACCCTTTTT.

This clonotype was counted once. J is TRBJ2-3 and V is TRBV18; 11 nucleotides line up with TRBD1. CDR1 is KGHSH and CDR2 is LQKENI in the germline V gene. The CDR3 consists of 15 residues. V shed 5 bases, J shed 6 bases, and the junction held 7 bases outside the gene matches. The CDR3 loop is CASSGQGARADTQYF. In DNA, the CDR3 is TGTGCCAGCTCAGGACAGGGGGCGCGTGCCGATACGCAGTATTTT.

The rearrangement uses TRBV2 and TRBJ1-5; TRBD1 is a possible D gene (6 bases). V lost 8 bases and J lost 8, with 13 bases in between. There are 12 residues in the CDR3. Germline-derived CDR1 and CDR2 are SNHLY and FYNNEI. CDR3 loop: CASGGQREPQHF. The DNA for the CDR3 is TGTGCCAGCGGGGGCCAGAGGGAGCCCCAGCATTTT.

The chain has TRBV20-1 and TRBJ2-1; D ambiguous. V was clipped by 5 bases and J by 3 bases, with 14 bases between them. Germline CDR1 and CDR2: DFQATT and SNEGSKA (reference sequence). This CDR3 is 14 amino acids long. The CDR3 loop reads CSAPRAPVYNEQFF. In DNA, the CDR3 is TGCAGTGCTCCACGGGCACCCGTCTACAATGAGCAGTTCTTC.

CDR3 nucleotide sequence: TGCAGTGCTCCCGACTATAGCGGGGCTTCCTACAATGAGCAGTTCTTC. Translating it yields CSAPDYSGASYNEQFF. The genes are TRBV20-1 and TRBJ2-1; 8 bases fit TRBD2. This CDR3 has 16 residues. Unmatched junction bases numbered 10, after V lost 5 bases and J lost 1 base. CDR1 and CDR2 from the germline V gene are DFQATT and SNEGSKA (reference sequence).

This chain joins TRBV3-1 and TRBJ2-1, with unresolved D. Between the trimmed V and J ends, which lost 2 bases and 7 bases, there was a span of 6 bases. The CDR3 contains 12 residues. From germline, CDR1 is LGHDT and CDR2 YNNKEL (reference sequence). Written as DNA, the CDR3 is TGTGCCAGCAGCCAATCACAGAATGAGCAGTTCTTC. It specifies CASSQSQNEQFF.

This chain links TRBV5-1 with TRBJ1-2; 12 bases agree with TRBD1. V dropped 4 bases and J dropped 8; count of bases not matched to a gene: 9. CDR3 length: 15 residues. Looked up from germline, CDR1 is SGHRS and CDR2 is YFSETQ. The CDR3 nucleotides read TGCGCCAGCAGCGCGTCCGGGACAGGGGGCGACGGCTACACCTTC. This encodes CASSASGTGGDGYTF.

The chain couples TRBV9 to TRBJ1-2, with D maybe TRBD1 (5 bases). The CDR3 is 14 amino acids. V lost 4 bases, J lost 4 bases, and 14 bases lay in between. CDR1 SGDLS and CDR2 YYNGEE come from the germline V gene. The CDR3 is CASSPGGTRYGYTF. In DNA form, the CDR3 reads TGTGCCAGCAGCCCCGGGGGGACTCGCTATGGCTACACCTTC. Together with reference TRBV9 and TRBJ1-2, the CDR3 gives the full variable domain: DSGVTQTPKHLITATGQRVTLRCSPRSGDLSVYWYQQSLDQGLQFLIQYYNGEERAKGNILERFSAQQFPDLHSELNLSSLELGDSALYFCASSPGGTRYGYTFGSGTRLTVV.

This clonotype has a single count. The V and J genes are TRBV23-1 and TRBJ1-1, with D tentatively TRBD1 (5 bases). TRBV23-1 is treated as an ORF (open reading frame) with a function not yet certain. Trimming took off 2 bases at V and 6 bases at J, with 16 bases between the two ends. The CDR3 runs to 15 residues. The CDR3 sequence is CASSQISPGRAEAFF. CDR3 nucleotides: TGCGCCAGCAGTCAAATATCGCCAGGGCGGGCTGAAGCTTTCTTT.

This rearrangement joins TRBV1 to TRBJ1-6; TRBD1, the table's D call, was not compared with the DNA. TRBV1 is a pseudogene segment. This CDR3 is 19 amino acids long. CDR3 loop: CTSSQGRVGRVPYNSPLHF. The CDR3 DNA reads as TGCACCAGCAGCCAAGGTCGAGTCGGGCGCGTTCCCTATAATTCACCCCTCCACTTT.

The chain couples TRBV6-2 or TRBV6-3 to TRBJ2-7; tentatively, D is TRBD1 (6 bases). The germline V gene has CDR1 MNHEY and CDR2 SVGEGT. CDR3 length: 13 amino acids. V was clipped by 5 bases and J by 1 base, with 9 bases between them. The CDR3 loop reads CASSDRPSYEQYF. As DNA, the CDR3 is TGTGCCAGCAGTGACAGGCCGTCCTACGAGCAGTACTTC.

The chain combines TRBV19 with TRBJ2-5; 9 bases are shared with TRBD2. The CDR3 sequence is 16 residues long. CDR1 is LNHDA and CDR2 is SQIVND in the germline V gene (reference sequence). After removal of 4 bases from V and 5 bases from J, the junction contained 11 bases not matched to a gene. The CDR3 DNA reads TGTGCCAGTAGTACCAGTTCGGCGGGGGGGCGCGAGACCCAGTACTTC. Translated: CASSTSSAGGRETQYF.

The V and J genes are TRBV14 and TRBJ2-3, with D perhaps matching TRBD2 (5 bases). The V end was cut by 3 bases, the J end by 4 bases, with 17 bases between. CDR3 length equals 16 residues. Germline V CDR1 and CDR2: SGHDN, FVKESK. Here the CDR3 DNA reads TGTGCCAGCAGCCAGCACCTACTAGATTTTGCAGATACGCAGTATTTT. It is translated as CASSQHLLDFADTQYF.

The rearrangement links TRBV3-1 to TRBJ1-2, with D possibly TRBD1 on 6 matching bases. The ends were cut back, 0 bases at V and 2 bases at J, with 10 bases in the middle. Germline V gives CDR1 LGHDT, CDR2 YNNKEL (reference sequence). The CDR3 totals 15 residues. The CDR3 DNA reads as TGTGCCAGCAGCCAAGATTACGACAGGAACTATGGCTACACCTTC. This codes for CASSQDYDRNYGYTF.

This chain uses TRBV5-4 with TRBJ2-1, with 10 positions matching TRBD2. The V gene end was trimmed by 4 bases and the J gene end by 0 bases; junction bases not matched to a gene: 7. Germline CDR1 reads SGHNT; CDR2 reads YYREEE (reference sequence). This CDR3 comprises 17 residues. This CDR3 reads CASSLLAGASSYNEQFF. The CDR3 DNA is TGTGCCAGCAGCCTCCTAGCGGGGGCCTCCTCCTACAATGAGCAGTTCTTC.

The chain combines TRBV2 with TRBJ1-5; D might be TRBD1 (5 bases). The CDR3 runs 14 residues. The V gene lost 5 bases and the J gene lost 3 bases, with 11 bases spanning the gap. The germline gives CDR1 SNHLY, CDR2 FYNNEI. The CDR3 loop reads CASSWDGHNQPQHF. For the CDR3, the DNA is TGTGCCAGCAGTTGGGACGGACACAATCAGCCCCAGCATTTT.

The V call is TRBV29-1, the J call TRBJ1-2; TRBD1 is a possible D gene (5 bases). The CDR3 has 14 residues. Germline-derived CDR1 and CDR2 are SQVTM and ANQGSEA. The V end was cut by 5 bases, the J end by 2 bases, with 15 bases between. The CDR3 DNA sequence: TGCAGCGTTAGCCCGGACATGGGAAACTATGGCTACACCTTC. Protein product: CSVSPDMGNYGYTF.

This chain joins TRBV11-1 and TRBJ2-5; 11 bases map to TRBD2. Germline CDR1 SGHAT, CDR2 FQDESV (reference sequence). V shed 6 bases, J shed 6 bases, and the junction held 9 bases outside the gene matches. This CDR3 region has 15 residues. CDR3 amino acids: CASRDVSGGAKTQYF. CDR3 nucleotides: TGTGCCAGCAGGGACGTTAGCGGGGGGGCAAAGACCCAGTACTTC.

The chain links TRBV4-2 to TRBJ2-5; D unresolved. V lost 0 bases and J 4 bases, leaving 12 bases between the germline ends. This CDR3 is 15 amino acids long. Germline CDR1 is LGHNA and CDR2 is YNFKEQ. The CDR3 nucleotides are TGTGCCAGCAGCCAAGACTTCGGTGCGACAGAGACCCAGTACTTC. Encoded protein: CASSQDFGATETQYF.

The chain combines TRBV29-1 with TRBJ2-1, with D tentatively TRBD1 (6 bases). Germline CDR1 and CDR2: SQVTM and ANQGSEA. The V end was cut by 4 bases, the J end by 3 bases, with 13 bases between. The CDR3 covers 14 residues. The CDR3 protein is CSVVDRRYYNEQFF. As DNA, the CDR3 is TGCAGCGTTGTCGACAGGAGATACTACAATGAGCAGTTCTTC.

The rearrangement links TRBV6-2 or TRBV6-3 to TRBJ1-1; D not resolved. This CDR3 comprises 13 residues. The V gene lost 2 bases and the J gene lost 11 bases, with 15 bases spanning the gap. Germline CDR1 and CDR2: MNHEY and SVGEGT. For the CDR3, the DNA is TGTGCCAGCAGTTACGGGCCGACGATGGACGCTTTCTTT. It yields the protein CASSYGPTMDAFF.

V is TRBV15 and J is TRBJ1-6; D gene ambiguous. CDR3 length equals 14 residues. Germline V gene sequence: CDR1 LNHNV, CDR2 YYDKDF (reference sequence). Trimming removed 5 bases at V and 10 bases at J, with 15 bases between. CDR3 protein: CATSLLRERSPLHF. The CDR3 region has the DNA TGTGCCACCAGCCTCCTTAGGGAACGGTCACCCCTCCACTTT.